This T cell receptor (beta chain) was recovered during a study of T cells in tuberculosis. Findings and caveats of the study: Active tuberculosis patients had shorter CDR3-alpha; the beta difference was nonsignificant. Smaller distances to GMM-specific TCRs suggested their expansion in active tuberculosis.

This CDR3 has 11 residues. The germline gives CDR1 SNHLY, CDR2 FYNNEI. As concerns this clone: What it recognizes is unknown.

The assay was immunoSEQ multiplex PCR, and TCRdb's table has in-frame clones only and misses some. This table has approximately 31,000 clones, around 95% appearing once. The sequence was collected from a donor aged 10-29 years with latent tuberculosis or without tuberculosis infection. The sequenced sample consisted of PBMCs. The chain has TRBV2 and TRBJ2-4; D possibly corresponds to TRBD2 (5 bases). Here the CDR3 reads CAGVAKNIQYF. Written as DNA, the CDR3 is TGTGCGGGAGTGGCCAAAAACATTCAGTACTTC.